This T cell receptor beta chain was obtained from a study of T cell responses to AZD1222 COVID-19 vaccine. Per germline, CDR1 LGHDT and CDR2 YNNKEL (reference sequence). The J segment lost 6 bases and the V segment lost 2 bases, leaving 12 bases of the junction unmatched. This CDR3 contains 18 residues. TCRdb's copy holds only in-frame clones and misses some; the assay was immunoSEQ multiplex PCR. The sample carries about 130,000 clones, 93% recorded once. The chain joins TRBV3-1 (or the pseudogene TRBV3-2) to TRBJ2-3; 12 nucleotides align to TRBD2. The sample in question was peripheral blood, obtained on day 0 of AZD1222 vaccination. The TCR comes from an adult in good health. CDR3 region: CASSQSGLAGPPGDTQYF. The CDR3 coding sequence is TGTGCCAGCAGCCAATCGGGACTAGCGGGCCCCCCGGGGGATACGCAGTATTTT.